The clone carrying this T cell receptor (beta chain) has just one count. The record originates from a study of blood T cell repertoires in COVID-19. Overall study context: T cells, B-cell-depleted T cells, or PBMCs supplied cDNA or gDNA.

The authors' processing: Counts of nucleated cells, estimated from reference gene primer amplification, were obtained. Clones were sequenced by immunoSEQ multiplex PCR, and TCRdb holds only the in-frame ones, with some missing. V and J calls and clone size are copied from that table; D and trimming were computed from the DNA. The table has 350,000 to 500,000 clones, around nine tenths seen once. Patients at the Seattle site were enrolled during active infection and followed longitudinally. The CDR3 totals 17 residues. In germline, CDR1 is LNHNV, CDR2 YYDKDF (reference sequence). V was shortened by 0 bases and J by 0 bases, with 11 bases between the two germline ends.

The origin of this receptor is a man aged 18 to 29 with COVID-19, enrolled during active disease. Material for sequencing was peripheral blood. The J gene is TRBJ2-2, the V gene TRBV15; the D gene is possibly TRBD2 (5 bases). The CDR3 bases are TGTGCCACCAGCAGAGATCTAGCCAGCGCGAACACCGGGGAGCTGTTTTTT. Translating it yields CATSRDLASANTGELFF.